This T cell receptor beta chain is from a study of cytomegalovirus exposure and HLA in healthy donors (dated by TCRdb to the late 2010s). With regard to the full study: An earlier analysis of some 550 of the donors reported about 250 Gb of sequence data and 117 million unique TCR beta sequences from about 200 million T cells. An early release covering just under 650 HLA-typed donors comprised 300 to 350 gigabases of sequencing data and tens of millions of unique TCR sequences. The genetic ancestry cluster associated with self-reported Caucasian donors included 70% to 85% of the roughly 400 genotyped donors. The study aimed to test whether cataloging public T cell receptors could reveal signatures of past pathogen exposure. The T cell repertoires of several hundred subjects were profiled by immunosequencing and related to cytomegalovirus serostatus. Along with the approximately 700-subject first cohort, a separate validation cohort of more than 90 different subjects was used. High-throughput TCR immunosequencing, statistical association of individual TCRs with disease status, and machine learning were combined to predict cytomegalovirus infection status. A later analysis re-examined previously published TCR beta repertoires from just over 650 donors and added high-resolution HLA genotyping to investigate patterns of TCR occurrence. Rather than using new phenotypic data, the later analysis identified candidate immune exposures from TCR beta sequences and from how often those sequences occurred across donors. An earlier analysis of more than 450 of the donors used high-throughput TCR beta sequencing to judge whether each TCR beta V gene segment behaved as functional or pseudogenic. Donor age, sex, ethnicity and CMV serostatus were compiled alongside the repertoire data. In a later genetic analysis, genome-wide SNP genotypes for about 60% of the 666 donors were used, and that subset was treated as a discovery cohort. Every discovery cohort repertoire had been produced on one sequencing platform. HLA typing covered class I and class II loci at four-digit resolution. The number of typed donors differed by locus: about 620-640 for A, B, C, DRB1 and DQB1; 500 to 550 for DQA1; 606 for DPA1; and approximately 450 for DPB1. Four or five DR-DQ haplotypes were handled as single units for association and clustering, since linkage in the cohort was strong. Among roughly 370 genotyped donors of the cohort, an average of about 240,000 unique TCR beta nucleotide sequences were sequenced per donor, around 20% of them non-productive. On the study overall, not on this receptor specifically: In the study, around 150 TCR beta chains were listed as associated with cytomegalovirus. Roughly uniform sequencing depth across donors was assumed in presence/absence analyses, although this assumption may not hold. It was suggested by the authors that the approach could potentially be generalized to other disease states and immunological phenotypes. A later analysis found that HLA-associated TCR beta chains were more clonally expanded and had lower generation probabilities than equally common non-associated chains. Compared with the approximately 720-donor mean, donors in an Asian-associated ancestry cluster had fewer N-insertions in productive TCRs, according to a later genetic analysis. In vitro tests confirmed that three of the cytomegalovirus-associated TCR beta chains recognize cytomegalovirus antigens. According to a later analysis, TCR association rates differed among HLA loci, with DRB1 alleles showing the most associated TCRs and HLA-C alleles showing the fewest. The classifier was reported to diagnose cytomegalovirus status with high specificity and sensitivity in both the original cohort and the validation cohort. A further reported finding was that TCR beta sequences accurately predicted the HLA-A and HLA-B alleles for most subjects in the first cohort. When HLA alleles, especially DR and DQ, strongly co-occurred, attributing TCR associations to individual alleles was difficult. Because some donors lacked HLA typing at each locus, the association tests relied only on the typed subset. The sequencing pipeline was judged likely to have produced a cluster of highly shared sequence variants as a technical artifact. A later genetic analysis associated a missense DCLRE1C variant with V-gene and J-gene trimming of TCR beta chains, and an independent cohort replicated the association. In a later analysis, several top co-occurrence clusters were reported to appear linked to parvovirus B19, influenza, CMV and Epstein-Barr virus. In this cohort, only TCR beta chains were sequenced, and detectable features were limited by the absence of alpha or paired-chain data. Specific HLA alleles were associated with about 17,000 TCR beta sequences at a false discovery rate of 0.05 in a later analysis. According to a later analysis, most CMV-associated TCR beta chains appeared to be HLA-restricted, and the HLA associations seemed to be driven largely by CMV exposure. Most TCR sequences were observed very rarely across donors, whereas some public TCRs were present in many individuals. Linkage disequilibrium might explain the correlated functional status among segregating V segments, but an unknown experimental factor could not be excluded. For the cohort, immune exposure information was limited to CMV serostatus. Because counts were too low, seventeen rarely observed V segments, including chromosome 9 orphons, were left out of the earlier analysis of several hundred of the donors. Broadly in line with IMGT annotations, most TCR beta V segments showed up in productive rearrangements about 87% or about 30% of the time in an earlier analysis of several hundred of the donors.

In total, just over 650 healthy bone marrow donors made up the cohort. At the time of sampling, all cohort members were nominally healthy, though unrecorded immune exposures were likely present. The donor was CMV seronegative and was included in the group of several hundred seronegative cohort members. A peripheral blood sample was provided by each donor, and peripheral blood mononuclear cells were used for TCR beta sequencing. Genomic DNA extraction from the blood cell samples was performed with the Qiagen DNeasy Blood Extraction Kit. A word on this clone: Its antigen remains unidentified. No much larger clonotype is one base removed from it; base qualities were not supplied.

Libraries were constructed by the immunoSEQ multiplex PCR assay. A mixture of 60 forward primers for TCR Vbeta segments and 13 reverse primers for TCR Jbeta segments was used in the multiplex PCR. The CDR3 region of rearranged TCR beta genes was amplified from genomic DNA by a multiplex PCR assay. On the Illumina HiSeq System, the amplified TCR beta libraries were sequenced as 87-base-pair reads. As for how the authors treated the data: A later analysis counted around 72 million unique TCR beta chains across the 670 or so repertoires, and some 11 million of these chains were shared by at least two donors. A nearest-neighbor algorithm error-corrected the raw reads and collapsed the reads into unique sequences, merging closely related sequences to remove PCR and sequencing errors. CDR3 sequences were aligned to IMGT reference sequences to assign V, D and J gene segments. For a sequence to be retained, a match of at least six nucleotides was required to both a V gene segment and a J gene segment. A rearrangement counted as productive if the CDR3 had no stop codons and remained in frame with V and J, and every other rearrangement counted as non-productive. CDR3 was defined according to IMGT convention as the region running from the second conserved V-encoded cysteine to the conserved J-encoded phenylalanine. In an earlier analysis of 550 to 650 of the donors, sequences lacking an unambiguous match to a single V gene segment were excluded. An earlier analysis of fewer than 750 of the donors called V segments functional above 56.7% productive rearrangements and segregating when the between-donor standard deviation exceeded 5%. A statistical classification framework was developed to diagnose cytomegalovirus status using the catalog of TCR beta chain sequences. In a later analysis, V and J genes were assigned by comparing TCR nucleotide sequences against IMGT/GENE-DB human TR gene sequences. Using the TCRdist pipeline, a later analysis assigned CDR3 sequences along with most-parsimonious VDJ recombination scenarios. In a later analysis, each TCR beta chain was defined by its CDR3 amino acid sequence together with its V-gene family, and reads without a unique V-gene family were excluded. To address suspected cross-contamination and a sequencing artifact, a later analysis removed a few hundred highly shared, low-generation-probability nucleotide sequences. For each public chain, a later analysis derived a clonal expansion index from normalized ranks of inferred template counts within each repertoire. Generation probabilities in a later analysis came from a VDJ recombination model fitted to out-of-frame rearrangements, and those results were checked against IGoR. Hypergeometric tests were used in a later analysis to score TCR-TCR, TCR-HLA and TCR-CMV co-occurrence, with a repertoire-size bias correction applied to the TCR pairs. In a later analysis, false discovery rates were estimated by permuting HLA or CMV assignments 20 times. In a later analysis, co-occurring TCRs were grouped with DBSCAN, and TCRdist sequence similarity was added when clustering was performed within HLA-allele-positive subsets. Repertoires with fewer than 30,000 or more than 120,000 public chains were left out of co-occurrence clustering, as were a handful of repertoires with anomalous nucleotide sharing. In its TCRdb copy, this immuneACCESS table keeps in-frame sequences only and misses some clones. Where compared with another copy, unresolved V genes explain less than half of these, and the others have no known cause. D and trimming come from the DNA, and the V and J calls and clone size come from that table. The sample table shows 100,000 to 130,000 clones, and around 69% are seen once. The top ten clonotypes cover roughly 2.3% of the sample.

This clonotype originated in a man aged 18 to 29 in good health and CMV-seronegative. Material for sequencing was PBMCs.

The CDR3 protein: CASSQGQRQYF. The DNA sequence is TGTGCCAGCAGCCAAGGGCAGCGCCAGTACTTC. The sequence links TRBV14 to TRBJ2-5, with the D gene not clear enough to name. Taken from cysteine to phenylalanine, the CDR3 has 11 residues. Only the CDR3 DNA is retained, 33 bases long and in frame from the first base. CDR1 is given as SGHDN and CDR2 as FVKESK, both from the germline V gene. V is reduced by 1 base and J by 10 bases, leaving a spacing of 7 bases between them. The CDR3 plus the reference TRBV14 and TRBJ2-5 genes for the other parts give the full variable domain: EAGVTQFPSHSVIEKGQTVTLRCDPISGHDNLYWYRRVMGKEIKFLLHFVKESKQDESGMPNNRFLAERTGGTYSTLKVQPAELEDSGVYFCASSQGQRQYFGPGTRLLVL.